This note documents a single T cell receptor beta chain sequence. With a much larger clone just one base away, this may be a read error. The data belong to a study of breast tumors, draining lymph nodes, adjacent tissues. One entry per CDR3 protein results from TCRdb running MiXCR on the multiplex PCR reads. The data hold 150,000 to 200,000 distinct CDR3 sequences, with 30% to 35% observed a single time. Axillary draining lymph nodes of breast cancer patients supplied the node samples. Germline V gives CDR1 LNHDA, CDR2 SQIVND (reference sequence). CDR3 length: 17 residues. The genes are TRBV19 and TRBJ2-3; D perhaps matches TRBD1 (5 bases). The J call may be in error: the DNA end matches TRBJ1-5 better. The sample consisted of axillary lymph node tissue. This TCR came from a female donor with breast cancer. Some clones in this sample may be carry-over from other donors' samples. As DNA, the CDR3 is TGTGCCAGTAGTATATGGGGTGCAGTCCGGGGACCCGATACGCAGCATTTT. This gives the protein CASSIWGAVRGPDTQHF.